This is a list of T cell receptor beta chains from one sample in a study of identical twins. MiXCR was run by TCRdb on the 5' RACE reads, yielding one entry per CDR3 protein. Counted here are 1.5 million to 2 million distinct CDR3 sequences, less than 35% occurring once; the ten biggest clones make up around 0.25%. The sequencing sample was made of cord blood. Receptors were obtained from a newborn girl in good health. Each CDR3 is given with its conserved first and last residue. Fields, in order: CDR3 protein, CDR3 DNA, D gene, J gene, clone size, V gene. A D gene is named only where the DNA matches it firmly. Clone size appears in some rows only: once, few, many, or a class for an expanded clone.

CDR3: CASSTVFGAGGSTDTQYF
DNA: TGCGCCAGCAGTACGGTTTTCGGAGCGGGGGGGAGCACAGATACGCAGTATTTT
D: TRBD2
J: TRBJ2-3
size: -
V: TRBV4-1

CDR3: CSASRDRGITEAFF
DNA: TGCAGTGCTAGCCGAGACAGGGGGATCACTGAAGCTTTCTTT
D: TRBD1
J: TRBJ1-1
size: -
V: TRBV20-1

CDR3: CASSLIPGEQYF
DNA: TGTGCCAGCAGTTTAATCCCGGGCGAGCAGTACTTC
D: -
J: TRBJ2-7
size: -
V: TRBV12-3/TRBV12-4

CDR3: CASSAQSGTSPSDTQYF
DNA: TGTGCCAGCAGCGCACAATCCGGGACTAGCCCCTCCGATACGCAGTATTTT
D: TRBD2
J: TRBJ2-3
size: -
V: TRBV9

CDR3: CSAWTGGIGQPQHF
DNA: TGCAGCGCCTGGACAGGGGGCATCGGTCAGCCCCAGCATTTT
D: TRBD1
J: TRBJ1-5
size: -
V: TRBV29-1

CDR3: CASSSAGHTAGGPNEQFF
DNA: TGTGCCAGCAGTTCGGCAGGCCACACGGCGGGAGGGCCCAATGAGCAGTTCTTC
D: TRBD2
J: TRBJ2-1
size: -
V: TRBV27

CDR3: CASSQDWLAINEQYF
DNA: TGTGCCAGCAGCCAAGATTGGCTAGCGATCAATGAGCAGTACTTC
D: -
J: TRBJ2-5
size: -
V: TRBV4-2

CDR3: CSVEEWGSGNTIYF
DNA: TGCAGCGTTGAAGAGTGGGGCTCTGGAAACACCATATATTTT
D: -
J: TRBJ1-3
size: -
V: TRBV29-1

CDR3: CSVKQGNTEAFF
DNA: TGCAGCGTAAAACAGGGGAACACTGAAGCTTTCTTT
D: -
J: TRBJ1-1
size: few
V: TRBV29-1

CDR3: CASSPPLGQGEEKLFF
DNA: TGTGCCAGCAGCCCGCCCTTAGGACAGGGGGAGGAAAAACTGTTTTTT
D: TRBD1
J: TRBJ1-4
size: -
V: TRBV9

CDR3: CSVGTGNPYNEQFF
DNA: TGCAGCGTGGGTACAGGGAACCCCTACAATGAGCAGTTCTTC
D: -
J: TRBJ2-1
size: -
V: TRBV29-1

CDR3: CASRRHTDTQYF
DNA: TGTGCCAGCAGACGCCACACAGATACGCAGTATTTT
D: -
J: TRBJ2-3
size: few
V: TRBV2

CDR3: CATSEPYTF
DNA: TGTGCCACCTCGGAGCCCTACACCTTC
D: -
J: TRBJ1-2
size: -
V: TRBV6-4

CDR3: CASRDNRANYGYTF
DNA: TGTGCCAGCAGGGACAACAGGGCTAACTATGGCTACACCTTC
D: -
J: TRBJ1-2
size: -
V: TRBV12-3/TRBV12-4

CDR3: CASSETYTGELFF
DNA: TGTGCCAGCAGTGAGACCTACACCGGGGAGCTGTTTTTT
D: -
J: TRBJ2-2
size: -
V: TRBV2

CDR3: CASRNQGGGREQYF
DNA: TGTGCCAGCAGAAACCAGGGAGGAGGACGAGAGCAGTACTTC
D: -
J: TRBJ2-7
size: few
V: TRBV6-5

CDR3: CASSLAVGQLFF
DNA: TGTGCCAGCAGTTTAGCGGTGGGACAACTGTTTTTT
D: -
J: TRBJ1-4
size: -
V: TRBV12-3/TRBV12-4

CDR3: CASSHSVSTDTQYF
DNA: TGTGCCAGCAGCCACAGTGTCAGCACAGATACGCAGTATTTT
D: -
J: TRBJ2-3
size: -
V: TRBV5-5

CDR3: CASSEFRVLTYNEQFF
DNA: TGTGCCAGCAGTGAATTTCGGGTCCTTACCTACAATGAGCAGTTCTTC
D: -
J: TRBJ2-1
size: few
V: TRBV6-1

CDR3: CASSRQPTNEKLFF
DNA: TGTGCCAGCAGCCGTCAGCCAACTAATGAAAAACTGTTTTTT
D: -
J: TRBJ1-4
size: few
V: TRBV3-1

CDR3: CSARRGLRIYNEQFF
DNA: TGCAGTGCTAGACGGGGACTACGTATTTACAATGAGCAGTTCTTC
D: TRBD2
J: TRBJ2-1
size: -
V: TRBV20-1

CDR3: CASSKEGAGTNEKLFF
DNA: TGTGCCAGCAGCAAAGAAGGTGCAGGGACTAATGAAAAACTGTTTTTT
D: -
J: TRBJ1-4
size: -
V: TRBV21-1

CDR3: CASSFLTSVNNEQFF
DNA: TGTGCCAGCAGTTTCCTGACTAGCGTGAACAATGAGCAGTTCTTC
D: TRBD2
J: TRBJ2-1
size: -
V: TRBV27

CDR3: CAWRRGGKVTEQFF
DNA: TGTGCCTGGAGGCGGGGGGGCAAGGTTACCGAGCAGTTCTTC
D: TRBD2
J: TRBJ2-1
size: -
V: TRBV30

CDR3: CASSIRRGEQFF
DNA: TGTGCCAGCAGCATCCGGAGGGGTGAGCAGTTCTTC
D: -
J: TRBJ2-1
size: -
V: TRBV9

CDR3: CASSVRSNTGELFF
DNA: TGTGCCAGCAGTGTTAGATCGAACACCGGGGAGCTGTTTTTT
D: -
J: TRBJ2-2
size: -
V: TRBV2

CDR3: CASTLLSGANVLTF
DNA: TGTGCCAGCACCCTACTGTCTGGGGCCAACGTCCTGACTTTC
D: -
J: TRBJ2-6
size: -
V: TRBV11-2

CDR3: CASGLVLSGRASTGELFF
DNA: TGTGCTAGTGGTTTGGTACTTTCTGGCAGGGCGAGCACCGGGGAGCTGTTTTTT
D: -
J: TRBJ2-2
size: -
V: TRBV12-5

CDR3: CASSQVPSLVPGELFF
DNA: TGCGCCAGCAGCCAGGTCCCCTCCCTAGTCCCCGGGGAGCTGTTTTTT
D: -
J: TRBJ2-2
size: -
V: TRBV4-1

CDR3: CASSVGGRENEKLFF
DNA: TGTGCCAGCAGCGTAGGAGGCAGGGAGAATGAAAAACTGTTTTTT
D: -
J: TRBJ1-4
size: -
V: TRBV9

CDR3: CSAEGPVNEQFF
DNA: TGCAGCGCCGAAGGGCCAGTCAATGAGCAGTTCTTC
D: -
J: TRBJ2-1
size: -
V: TRBV29-1

CDR3: CASSGALTYEQYF
DNA: TGTGCCAGCAGTGGGGCTCTAACCTACGAGCAGTACTTC
D: -
J: TRBJ2-7
size: few
V: TRBV2

CDR3: CASSLGVDVQYF
DNA: TGTGCCAGCAGTTTAGGGGTAGATGTGCAGTATTTT
D: -
J: TRBJ2-3
size: -
V: TRBV12-3/TRBV12-4

CDR3: CASSGAARTDTQYF
DNA: TGTGCCAGCAGTGGGGCCGCCCGGACAGATACGCAGTATTTT
D: -
J: TRBJ2-3
size: -
V: TRBV2

CDR3: CSVLDGRDEQYF
DNA: TGCAGCGTTTTGGACGGTCGAGACGAGCAGTACTTC
D: -
J: TRBJ2-7
size: many
V: TRBV29-1

CDR3: CASSLSAAPEAFF
DNA: TGCGCCAGCAGCTTGTCTGCGGCACCTGAAGCTTTCTTT
D: -
J: TRBJ1-1
size: -
V: TRBV5-1

CDR3: CASSLRERGAYNEQYF
DNA: TGCGCCAGCAGCTTGCGGGAGAGAGGAGCCTACAATGAGCAGTACTTC
D: -
J: TRBJ2-7
size: -
V: TRBV5-1

CDR3: CAISESKTGGIFQETQYF
DNA: TGTGCCATCAGTGAGTCGAAAACAGGGGGCATCTTCCAAGAGACCCAGTACTTC
D: TRBD1
J: TRBJ2-5
size: few
V: TRBV10-3

CDR3: CSARTGRNQPQHF
DNA: TGCAGTGCTAGGACAGGTCGCAATCAGCCCCAGCATTTT
D: -
J: TRBJ1-5
size: -
V: TRBV20-1

CDR3: CASSSVSGGSTEAFF
DNA: TGTGCCAGCAGCTCAGTCTCAGGGGGTTCTACTGAAGCTTTCTTT
D: TRBD1
J: TRBJ1-1
size: -
V: TRBV11-2

CDR3: CASSYNRAYGYTF
DNA: TGTGCCAGCAGTTACAACAGGGCATATGGCTACACCTTC
D: -
J: TRBJ1-2
size: -
V: TRBV7-2

CDR3: CSALRATSRETQYF
DNA: TGCAGTGCCCTTAGGGCTACCAGTCGGGAGACCCAGTACTTC
D: -
J: TRBJ2-5
size: -
V: TRBV20-1

CDR3: CASSQQPGNYGYTF
DNA: TGTGCCAGCAGCCAACAGCCCGGTAACTATGGCTACACCTTC
D: -
J: TRBJ1-2
size: -
V: TRBV3-1

CDR3: CASSSGTGEGYYYVEQYF
DNA: TGTGCCAGCAGTTCTGGGACAGGGGAAGGGTACTACTACGTCGAGCAGTACTTC
D: TRBD1
J: TRBJ2-7
size: few
V: TRBV28

CDR3: CASSPLPTSGNEQYF
DNA: TGTGCCAGCAGCCCCCTCCCGACTAGCGGGAACGAGCAGTACTTC
D: TRBD2
J: TRBJ2-7
size: -
V: TRBV3-1